The 31 T cell receptor beta chains in this list originate from one sample, sequenced in a study of regulatory T cells in long-lasting Graves disease. Time point in this sample: persistent/refractory GD, antithyroid drugs over 5 years with positive TRAb. The TCR library was made from RNA that had been extracted from PBMCs in TRIzol. Construction of the TCR beta libraries employed iRepertoire HTBI primers in conjunction with Arm-PCR of CDR3 regions. From the multiplex PCR reads, TCRdb called clonotypes with MiXCR, one entry per CDR3 protein. The data contain roughly 490,000 distinct CDR3 sequences, roughly 23% of them singletons. This sample comprised peripheral blood mononuclear cells (PBMCs), obtained when the disease was refractory, from a patient treated with antithyroid drugs. The receptor source for this set is a female donor with Graves disease.

This clonotype was detected ten times or more. V and J are TRBV28 and TRBJ1-2, with D possibly TRBD1 on 5 matching bases. The CDR3 totals 12 residues. The germline V gene has CDR1 MDHEN and CDR2 SYDVKM. Trimming left V 6 bases short and J 8 bases short, with 13 bases between. The CDR3 nucleotides read TGTGCCAGCAGACGAACCTCAGGGGGCTACACCTTC. This translates into CASRRTSGGYTF.

V and J are TRBV2 and TRBJ2-2; TRBD1 matches 8 bases. The CDR3 length is 14 residues. Losses at the gene ends were 6 bases for V and 5 bases for J; bases not matched to a gene: 5. The germline V gene has CDR1 SNHLY and CDR2 FYNNEI. CDR3 sequence (DNA): TGTGCCAGCAGAACCGACAGGGGTACCGGGGAGCTGTTTTTT. The encoded protein is CASRTDRGTGELFF.

The chain combines TRBV10-3 with TRBJ2-5; no definite D call. Germline values: CDR1 ENHRY, CDR2 SYGVKD. The CDR3 has 13 residues. V lost 3 bases to trimming and J lost 3 bases, with 8 bases between them. Written as DNA, the CDR3 is TGTGCCATCAGTGAAGGAACGGAAGAGACCCAGTACTTC. Translating gives CAISEGTEETQYF.

The table lists this clonotype with many counts. The chain employs TRBV7-2 and TRBJ1-1, with a weak D call TRBD1 (6 bases). V was cut by 3 bases and J by 3 bases, with 14 bases left in between. The germline V gene has CDR1 SGHTA and CDR2 FQGNSA. The CDR3 consists of 15 residues. The CDR3: CASSFGGRVDTEAFF. DNA for the CDR3: TGTGCCAGCAGCTTTGGGGGGCGCGTGGACACTGAAGCTTTCTTT.

CDR3 loop: CASSLVAEYEQYF. For the CDR3, the DNA is TGTGCCAGCAGCTTGGTGGCAGAGTACGAGCAGTACTTC. V usage is TRBV5-6 and J usage is TRBJ2-7, with D hard to call. There are 13 residues in the CDR3. Germline values: CDR1 SGHDT, CDR2 YYEEEE. Trimming cost V 0 bases and J 4 bases, with 8 bases left between them.

Notes on this clonotype: Only one base separates this from a far larger clonotype, so it likely reflects a read error. This chain connects TRBV12-3 or TRBV12-4 to TRBJ1-6, with no clear D. The CDR3 is made up of 13 amino acids. CDR3 loop: CASSLTQIGEALF. The DNA for the CDR3 is TGTGCCAGCAGTCTGACACAGATTGGGGAAGCTCTCTTT.

This clonotype was counted ten times or more. The chain has TRBV28 and TRBJ1-5; no clear D gene. The V gene lost 5 bases and the J gene lost 2 bases, with 19 bases spanning the gap. Germline loops: CDR1 MDHEN, CDR2 SYDVKM. The CDR3 runs 17 residues. The CDR3 reads CASSQQGGDAGNQPQHF. For the CDR3, the DNA is TGTGCCAGCAGTCAACAAGGCGGAGACGCCGGCAATCAGCCCCAGCATTTT.

V gene TRBV7-9 combines with J gene TRBJ1-2; weak D call: TRBD1 (6 bases). The V gene's germline CDR1 is SEHNR and CDR2 FQNEAQ (reference sequence). The V and J ends lost 3 bases and 7 bases respectively, with 15 bases between them. CDR3 size: 14 residues. CDR3 sequence: CASSFEQGGGGYTF. In nucleotides, the CDR3 is TGTGCCAGCAGCTTTGAACAGGGAGGAGGTGGCTACACCTTC. Filled out from reference TRBV7-9 and TRBJ1-2, the complete variable domain reads DTGVSQNPRHKITKRGQNVTFRCDPISEHNRLYWYRQTLGQGPEFLTYFQNEAQLEKSRLLSDRFSAERPKGSFSTLEIQRTEQGDSAMYLCASSFEQGGGGYTFGSGTRLTVV.

A few counts support this clonotype. The CDR3 coding sequence is TGCGCCAGCAGCTTGGCGGCTAAAAACACAGATACGCAGTATTTT. The encoded protein is CASSLAAKNTDTQYF. This chain joins TRBV5-1 and TRBJ2-3; D not resolved. The CDR3 covers 15 residues. Deletions cut 0 bases from V and 2 bases from J, with 10 bases between. Per the germline V gene, CDR1 is SGHRS and CDR2 is YFSETQ.

CDR3 region: CAWRELGAQEAFF. The CDR3 coding sequence is TGTGCCTGGAGGGAACTAGGGGCCCAGGAAGCTTTCTTT. The chain employs TRBV30 and TRBJ1-1; the D gene is possibly TRBD1 (5 bases). Between the trimmed V and J ends, which lost 3 bases and 8 bases, there was a span of 16 bases. The CDR3 contains 13 residues. Per germline, CDR1 GTSNPN and CDR2 SVGIG (reference sequence).

There are many counts of this clonotype. The V call is TRBV28, the J call TRBJ1-1; no clear D. The CDR3 runs 11 residues. V was cut by 5 bases and J by 1 base, with 2 bases left in between. Germline V gene lookup returns CDR1 MDHEN and CDR2 SYDVKM. This CDR3 is CASSENTEAFF. Written as DNA, the CDR3 is TGTGCCAGCAGTGAGAACACTGAAGCTTTCTTT.

This clonotype was counted at least ten times. The chain is built from TRBV6-5 and TRBJ1-1; a possible D gene is TRBD1 (5 bases). CDR1 is MNHEY and CDR2 is SVGAGI in the germline V gene. CDR3 length: 14 amino acids. V was trimmed by 0 bases and J by 3 bases, leaving 8 bases between them. The CDR3: CASSYSGVDTEAFF. In DNA form, the CDR3 reads TGTGCCAGCAGTTACTCGGGGGTGGACACTGAAGCTTTCTTT.

This chain links TRBV5-8 with TRBJ1-4, with D maybe TRBD1 (5 bases). CDR1 is SGHTS, CDR2 YDEGEE, per germline. The ends were cut back, 1 base at V and 8 bases at J, with 12 bases in the middle. CDR3 length: 14 residues. DNA of the CDR3: TGTGCCAGCAGCTTGCTCGGGGGGAGAGAAAAACTGTTTTTT. Translation: CASSLLGGREKLFF. Based on the CDR3 plus reference TRBV5-8 and TRBJ1-4, the full variable domain is EAGVTQSPTHLIKTRGQQATLRCSPISGHTSVYWYQQALGLGLQFLLWYDEGEERNRGNFPPRFSGRQFPNYSSELNVNALELEDSALYLCASSLLGGREKLFFGSGTQLSVL.

This clonotype appeared a few times. This chain joins TRBV29-1 and TRBJ2-7; D is ambiguous. Germline V lookup: CDR1 SQVTM, CDR2 ANQGSEA. Trimming stripped 6 bases from V and 0 bases from J, with 12 bases between. The CDR3 runs to 13 residues. CDR3 nucleotides: TGCAGCGTAGCCCCGGTAAGCTCCTACGAGCAGTACTTC. Protein: CSVAPVSSYEQYF.

This chain joins TRBV3-1 and TRBJ2-7; TRBD2 agrees at 7 bases. Per the germline V gene, CDR1 is LGHDT and CDR2 is YNNKEL (reference sequence). The CDR3 contains 15 residues. V lost 0 bases and J lost 5; bases outside the gene matches: 7. The CDR3, as DNA: TGTGCCAGCAGCCAAGATCTGTCTAGCGGCGACGAGCAGTACTTC. It encodes CASSQDLSSGDEQYF.

The CDR3 sequence is CASSMTGTPQPQHF. The CDR3 nucleotides are TGTGCCAGTAGTATGACAGGGACCCCTCAGCCCCAGCATTTT. This chain joins TRBV19 and TRBJ1-5; 7 nucleotides agree with TRBD1. This CDR3 comprises 14 residues. V lost 3 bases, J lost 6 bases, and 5 bases stayed unmatched. CDR1 is LNHDA and CDR2 is SQIVND in the germline V gene (reference sequence).

V gene TRBV10-3 combines with J gene TRBJ2-3; D perhaps matches TRBD1 (5 bases). The CDR3 has 15 amino acids. V shed 10 bases and J shed 0 bases, with 17 bases lying between them. Germline CDR1 and CDR2: ENHRY and SYGVKD. CDR3 protein: CATSTVGSSTDTQYF. CDR3 sequence (DNA): TGTGCCACCTCGACAGTTGGGTCTAGCACAGATACGCAGTATTTT.

This clonotype was observed many times. This chain links TRBV15 with TRBJ1-4, with D possibly TRBD1 on 6 matching bases. V shed 5 bases and J shed 4 bases, with 11 bases lying between them. This CDR3 is 14 amino acids long. CDR1 and CDR2 (germline): LNHNV, YYDKDF (reference sequence). CDR3 residues: CATSPDRFNEKLFF. The CDR3 DNA follows: TGTGCCACCAGCCCGGACAGATTTAATGAAAAACTGTTTTTT.

In its sample, this clonotype was seen many times. Written as DNA, the CDR3 is TGTGCCAGCAGTCCCTGGAATCTTCTGAACACTGAAGCTTTCTTT. This translates into CASSPWNLLNTEAFF. This chain connects TRBV6-1 to TRBJ1-1; D not certain. CDR3 length equals 15 residues. Trimming took off 5 bases at V and 0 bases at J, with 13 bases between the two ends. Germline V lookup: CDR1 MNHNS, CDR2 SASEGT.

This clonotype showed up many times. This sequence joins TRBV5-6 and TRBJ2-5; TRBD2 matches 7 bases. The V segment lost 2 bases and the J segment 5 bases; nucleotides outside the gene matches: 9. CDR3 size: 15 residues. Germline lookup yields CDR1 SGHDT and CDR2 YYEEEE. The CDR3 is CASSFIGIGGETQYF. The CDR3, as DNA: TGTGCCAGCAGCTTTATCGGCATCGGGGGGGAGACCCAGTACTTC.

Details on this clonotype: A much bigger clone sits one base away, suggesting this may be a read error. The V call is TRBV28, the J call TRBJ1-5; weak D call: TRBD1 (5 bases). Germline CDR1 and CDR2: MDHEN and SYDVKM. The CDR3 contains 16 residues. The V end lost 0 bases, the J end lost 1 base, and 10 bases lay between the germline ends. The CDR3 DNA reads TGTGCCAGCAGTTTATGGGGGCGTGGCAGCAATCAGCCCCAGCATTTT. Its translation: CASSLWGRGSNQPQHF.

In this sample, this clonotype turned up many times. This chain connects TRBV6-1 to TRBJ2-7, with D unresolved. This CDR3 is built from 12 residues. The germline V gene has CDR1 MNHNS and CDR2 SASEGT. V gave up 7 bases and J gave up 2 bases, with 9 bases separating them. CDR3: CASNDITYEQYF. Written as DNA, the CDR3 is TGTGCCAGCAATGACATAACCTACGAGCAGTACTTC.

This clonotype was seen a handful of times. V and J are TRBV6-5 and TRBJ1-1; D possibly corresponds to TRBD1 (6 bases). CDR1 is MNHEY, CDR2 SVGAGI, per germline. With 0 bases removed from V and 5 bases from J, the gap between germline ends came to 13 bases. This CDR3 is 15 amino acids long. The chain's CDR3 is CASSYSGSGETEAFF. The CDR3 bases are TGTGCCAGCAGTTACTCAGGCTCAGGGGAGACTGAAGCTTTCTTT.

This clonotype was recorded many times. The CDR3 DNA is TGCAGCGTGCGCCCAGCGGGAGGGAAACTCGGGGAGCTGTTTTTT. It translates to CSVRPAGGKLGELFF. The chain uses TRBV29-1 and TRBJ2-2; TRBD2 matches at 10 bases. V lost 6 bases and J lost 7; bases outside the gene matches: 11. Germline values: CDR1 SQVTM, CDR2 ANQGSEA. The CDR3 has 15 residues.

The chain joins TRBV7-9 to TRBJ1-2; 9 bases align to TRBD1. V shed 6 bases, J shed 4 bases, and the junction held 9 bases outside the gene matches. Germline V gene lookup returns CDR1 SEHNR and CDR2 FQNEAQ (reference sequence). There are 15 residues in the CDR3. In nucleotides, the CDR3 is TGTGCCAGCAGGACCGGGACAGGGTATAGCTATGGCTACACCTTC. It is translated as CASRTGTGYSYGYTF.

This clonotype was found once. V and J are TRBV7-9 and TRBJ2-3, with TRBD2 matching 9 bases. V lost 2 bases, J lost 3 bases, and 12 bases stayed unmatched. This CDR3 contains 18 residues. From germline, CDR1 is SEHNR and CDR2 FQNEAQ (reference sequence). This chain's CDR3 is CASSLFGASGKGTDTQYF. Here the CDR3 DNA reads TGTGCCAGCAGCTTATTTGGGGCTAGCGGGAAGGGGACAGATACGCAGTATTTT.

The sample holds many counts of this clonotype. J is TRBJ2-7 and V is TRBV28; TRBD2 matches at 10 bases. The V gene end was trimmed by 5 bases and the J gene end by 0 bases; junction bases not matched to a gene: 7. Germline V CDR1 and CDR2: MDHEN, SYDVKM. The CDR3 has 16 residues. CDR3 residues: CASSPPGLAASYEQYF. CDR3 nucleotides: TGTGCCAGCAGTCCCCCCGGACTAGCGGCCTCCTACGAGCAGTACTTC.

The J gene is TRBJ1-6, the V gene TRBV6-1; TRBD1 aligns across 8 bases. Germline-derived CDR1 and CDR2 are MNHNS and SASEGT. This CDR3 is 14 amino acids long. Trimming took 6 bases from V and 5 from J; bases not matched to a gene: 3. This chain's CDR3 is CASSRTGNNSPLHF. CDR3 nucleotides: TGTGCCAGCAGCCGGACAGGGAATAATTCACCCCTCCACTTT.

This clonotype was picked up many times. This chain uses TRBV28 with TRBJ1-2; possible D gene TRBD1, 5 bases. V lost 6 bases to trimming and J lost 1 base, with 12 bases between them. The CDR3 runs to 14 residues. CDR1 is MDHEN and CDR2 is SYDVKM in the germline V gene. The CDR3 region has the DNA TGTGCCAGCAGGTCCCAGGGTATTAACTATGGCTACACCTTC. As protein: CASRSQGINYGYTF.

This clonotype was picked up a small number of times. V usage is TRBV27 and J usage is TRBJ2-3; no clear D. This CDR3 region has 14 residues. V lost 8 bases to trimming and J lost 4 bases, with 16 bases between them. The germline gives CDR1 MNHEY, CDR2 SMNVEV (reference sequence). The CDR3 region is CASRRFDVADTQYF. The CDR3 nucleotides read TGTGCCAGCCGTCGTTTTGATGTAGCAGATACGCAGTATTTT.

The rearrangement uses TRBV6-1 and TRBJ1-1, with TRBD1 matching 9 bases. The CDR3 runs 11 residues. V shed 10 bases, J shed 10 bases, and the junction held 7 bases outside the gene matches. Germline V gene sequence: CDR1 MNHNS, CDR2 SASEGT. The chain's CDR3 is CATAQGAGAFF. DNA of the CDR3: TGTGCCACTGCACAGGGGGCCGGAGCTTTCTTT.